This T cell receptor beta chain was identified during a study of ipilimumab plus nivolumab after autologous stem cell transplantation. Overall study context: A median of roughly eight nivolumab and roughly 5 ipilimumab doses were given. The myeloma group: high-risk transplant-naive, or relapse within 3 years after first autologous transplant.

Starting 14 to 28 days after autologous transplant, ipilimumab 1 mg/kg was given. Patients received nivolumab 3 mg/kg at weeks 1, 4, 7, 10, then fortnightly to week 26. Germline V gives CDR1 LNHNV, CDR2 YYDKDF (reference sequence). Trimming took 3 bases from V and 1 from J, leaving 12 bases between them. The CDR3 extends over 15 amino acids. Remarks on this clone: Other nucleotide sequences in the sample specify the same CDR3.

Sequenced by immunoSEQ multiplex PCR; TCRdb stores in-frame clones only, minus some. The sample lists about 6,300 clones; 80% to 90% were seen once. The source of this sequence is a female donor with multiple myeloma. The rearrangement joins TRBV15 to TRBJ2-5; the D gene is possibly TRBD1 (6 bases). Specimen: PBMCs, collected in a trial of ipilimumab plus nivolumab as post-transplant consolidation. The CDR3 loop is CATSSFPDSQETQYF. Written as DNA, the CDR3 is TGTGCCACCAGCAGCTTCCCGGACAGCCAAGAGACCCAGTACTTC.